This T cell receptor (beta chain) was obtained from a study of OX40 agonist ivuxolimab in advanced cancers. This CDR3 region has 13 residues. The ends lost 5 bases at V and 8 bases at J; junction bases unmatched: 5. Germline CDR1 reads SQVTM; CDR2 reads ANQGSEA. Clones were sequenced by immunoSEQ multiplex PCR, and TCRdb holds only the in-frame ones, with some missing. The sample records tens of thousands of clones, about 90% being singletons. The receptor was isolated from an adult with an advanced solid tumor such as melanoma, head and neck, liver or kidney cancer. The sample here was CD4+ or CD8+ T cells sorted from blood, taken in a trial of the OX40 agonist ivuxolimab. V gene TRBV29-1 combines with J gene TRBJ2-1; 11 bases map to TRBD1. CDR3 region: CSVPGTGGDEQFF. CDR3 nucleotide sequence: TGCAGCGTTCCCGGGACAGGGGGTGATGAGCAGTTCTTC.